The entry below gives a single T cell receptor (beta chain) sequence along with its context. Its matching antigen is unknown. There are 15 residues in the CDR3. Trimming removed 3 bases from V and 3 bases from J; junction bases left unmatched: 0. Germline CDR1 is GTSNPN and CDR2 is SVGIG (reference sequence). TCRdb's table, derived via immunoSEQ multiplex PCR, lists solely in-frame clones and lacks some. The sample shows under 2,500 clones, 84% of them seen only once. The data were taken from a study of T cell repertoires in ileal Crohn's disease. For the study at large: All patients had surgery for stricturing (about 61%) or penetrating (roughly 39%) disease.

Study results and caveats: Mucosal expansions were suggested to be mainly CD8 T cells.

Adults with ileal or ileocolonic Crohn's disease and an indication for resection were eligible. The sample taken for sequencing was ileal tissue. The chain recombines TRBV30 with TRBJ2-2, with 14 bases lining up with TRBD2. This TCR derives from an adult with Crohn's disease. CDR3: CAWRGLAGDTGELFF. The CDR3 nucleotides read TGTGCCTGGAGGGGACTAGCGGGAGACACCGGGGAGCTGTTTTTT.